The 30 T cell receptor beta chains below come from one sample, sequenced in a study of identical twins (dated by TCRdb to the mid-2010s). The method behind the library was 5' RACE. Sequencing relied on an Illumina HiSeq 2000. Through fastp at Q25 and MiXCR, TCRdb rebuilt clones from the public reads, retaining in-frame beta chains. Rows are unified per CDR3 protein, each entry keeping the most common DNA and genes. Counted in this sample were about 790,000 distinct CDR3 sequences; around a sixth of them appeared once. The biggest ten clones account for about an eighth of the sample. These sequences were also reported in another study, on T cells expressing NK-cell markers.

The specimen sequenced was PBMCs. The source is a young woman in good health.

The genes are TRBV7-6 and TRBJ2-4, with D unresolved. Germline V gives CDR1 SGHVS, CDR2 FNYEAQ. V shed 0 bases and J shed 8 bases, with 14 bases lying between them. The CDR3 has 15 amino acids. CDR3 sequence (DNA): TGTGCCAGCAGCTTAGCCCCTCATTCGGCTGACATTCAGTACTTC. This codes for CASSLAPHSADIQYF. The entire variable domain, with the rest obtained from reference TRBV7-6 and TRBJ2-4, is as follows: GAGVSQSPRYKVTKRGQDVALRCDPISGHVSLYWYRQALGQGPEFLTYFNYEAQQDKSGLPNDRFSAERPEGSISTLTIQRTEQRDSAMYRCASSLAPHSADIQYFGAGTRLSVL.

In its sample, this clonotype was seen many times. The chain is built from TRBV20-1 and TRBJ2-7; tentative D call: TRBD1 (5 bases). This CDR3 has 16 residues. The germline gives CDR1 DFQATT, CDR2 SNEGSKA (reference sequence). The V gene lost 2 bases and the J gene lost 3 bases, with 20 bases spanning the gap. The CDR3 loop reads CSARPNLRTKNYEQYF. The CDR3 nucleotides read TGCAGTGCTAGACCCAACCTTAGGACAAAAAACTACGAGCAGTACTTC.

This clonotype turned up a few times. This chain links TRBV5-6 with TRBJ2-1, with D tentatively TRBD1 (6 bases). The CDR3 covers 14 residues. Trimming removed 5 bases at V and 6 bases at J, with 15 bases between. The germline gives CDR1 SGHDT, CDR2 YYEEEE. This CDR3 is CASSSTGRFNEQFF. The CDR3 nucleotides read TGTGCCAGCAGTAGCACAGGGCGGTTCAATGAGCAGTTCTTC.

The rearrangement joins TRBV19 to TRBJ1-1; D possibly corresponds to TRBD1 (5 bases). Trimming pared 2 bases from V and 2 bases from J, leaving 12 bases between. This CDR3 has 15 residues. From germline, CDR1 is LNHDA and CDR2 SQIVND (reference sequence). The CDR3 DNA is TGTGCCAGTAGTATAACCGACAGATCTAACACTGAAGCTTTCTTT. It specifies CASSITDRSNTEAFF. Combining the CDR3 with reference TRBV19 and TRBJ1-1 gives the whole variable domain DGGITQSPKYLFRKEGQNVTLSCEQNLNHDAMYWYRQDPGQGLRLIYYSQIVNDFQKGDIAEGYSVSREKKESFPLTVTSAQKNPTAFYLCASSITDRSNTEAFFGQGTRLTVV.

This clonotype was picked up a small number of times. The CDR3 DNA reads as TGTGCCATCAGTGGAGGACAGGTTAACACCTTC. Translated, it gives CAISGGQVNTF. The chain carries TRBV10-3 and TRBJ1-2; 7 positions agree with TRBD1. This CDR3 comprises 11 residues. Germline V CDR1 and CDR2: ENHRY, SYGVKD. Trimming at V came to 4 bases and at J to 12 bases, leaving 5 bases not matched to a gene.

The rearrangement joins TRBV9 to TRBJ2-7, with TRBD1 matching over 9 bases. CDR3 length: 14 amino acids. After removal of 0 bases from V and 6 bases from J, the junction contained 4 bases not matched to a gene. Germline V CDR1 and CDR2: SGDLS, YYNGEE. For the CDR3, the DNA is TGTGCCAGCAGCGTAGGGGACAGGGTTAGCGAGCAGTACTTC. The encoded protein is CASSVGDRVSEQYF. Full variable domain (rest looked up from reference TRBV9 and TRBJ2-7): DSGVTQTPKHLITATGQRVTLRCSPRSGDLSVYWYQQSLDQGLQFLIQYYNGEERAKGNILERFSAQQFPDLHSELNLSSLELGDSALYFCASSVGDRVSEQYFGPGTRLTVT.

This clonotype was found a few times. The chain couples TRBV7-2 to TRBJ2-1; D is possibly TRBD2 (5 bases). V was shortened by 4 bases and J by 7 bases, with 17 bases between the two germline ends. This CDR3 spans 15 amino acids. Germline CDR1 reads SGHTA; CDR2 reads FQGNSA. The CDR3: CASSSGRKGGNEQFF. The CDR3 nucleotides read TGTGCCAGCAGCTCTGGTCGGAAAGGCGGGAATGAGCAGTTCTTC.

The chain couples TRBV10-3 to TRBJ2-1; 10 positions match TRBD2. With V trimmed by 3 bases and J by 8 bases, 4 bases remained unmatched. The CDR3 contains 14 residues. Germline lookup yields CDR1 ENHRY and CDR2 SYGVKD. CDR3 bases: TGTGCCATCAGTGACGAGCGGGAGGGCGATGAGCAGTTCTTC. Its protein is CAISDEREGDEQFF.

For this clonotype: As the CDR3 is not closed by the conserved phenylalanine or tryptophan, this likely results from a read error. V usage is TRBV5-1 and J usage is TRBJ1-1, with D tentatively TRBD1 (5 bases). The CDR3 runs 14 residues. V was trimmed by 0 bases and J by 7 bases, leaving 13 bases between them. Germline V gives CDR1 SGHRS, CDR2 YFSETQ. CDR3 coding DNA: TGCGCCAGCAGCTTGGGACAGACGAACTTTGAAGCTTTCCTT. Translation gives CASSLGQTNFEAFL.

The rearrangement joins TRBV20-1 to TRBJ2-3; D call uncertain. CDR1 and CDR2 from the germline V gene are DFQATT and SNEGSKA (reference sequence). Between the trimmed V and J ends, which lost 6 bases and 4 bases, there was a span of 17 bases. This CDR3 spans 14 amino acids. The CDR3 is CSADWPFKSDTQYF. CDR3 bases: TGCAGTGCGGATTGGCCCTTTAAGTCAGATACGCAGTATTTT.

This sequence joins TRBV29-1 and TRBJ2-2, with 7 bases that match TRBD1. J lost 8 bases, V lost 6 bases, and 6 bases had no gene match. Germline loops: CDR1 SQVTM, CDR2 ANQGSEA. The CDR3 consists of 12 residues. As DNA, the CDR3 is TGCAGCGTAGCGCCGGACAGGGGGGAGCTGTTTTTT. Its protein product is CSVAPDRGELFF.

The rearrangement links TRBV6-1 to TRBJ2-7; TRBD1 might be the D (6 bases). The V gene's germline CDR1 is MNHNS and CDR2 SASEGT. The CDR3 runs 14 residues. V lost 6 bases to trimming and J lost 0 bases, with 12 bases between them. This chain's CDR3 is CASRRQGSSYEQYF. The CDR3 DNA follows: TGTGCCAGCAGGCGTCAGGGGAGCTCCTACGAGCAGTACTTC.

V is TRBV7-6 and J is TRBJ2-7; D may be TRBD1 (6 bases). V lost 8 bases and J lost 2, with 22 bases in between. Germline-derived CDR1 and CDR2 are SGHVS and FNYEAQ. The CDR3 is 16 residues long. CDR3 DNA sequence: TGTGCCAGCGCCGAGGGGGTATCATCTAATCCCTACGAGCAGTACTTC. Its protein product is CASAEGVSSNPYEQYF.

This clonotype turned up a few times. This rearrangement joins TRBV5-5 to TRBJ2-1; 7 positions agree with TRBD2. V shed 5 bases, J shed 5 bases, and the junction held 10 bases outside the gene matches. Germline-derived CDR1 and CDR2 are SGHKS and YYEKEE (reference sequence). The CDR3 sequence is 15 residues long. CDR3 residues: CASRSRDYSDNEQFF. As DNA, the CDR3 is TGTGCCAGCAGATCCCGGGACTACTCTGACAATGAGCAGTTCTTC.

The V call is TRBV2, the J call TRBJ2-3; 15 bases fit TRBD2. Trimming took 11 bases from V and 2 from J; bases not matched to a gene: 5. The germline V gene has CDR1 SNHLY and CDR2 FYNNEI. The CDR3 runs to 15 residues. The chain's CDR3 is CAGLAGGRNTDTQYF. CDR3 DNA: TGTGCCGGACTAGCGGGGGGGCGGAACACAGATACGCAGTATTTT.

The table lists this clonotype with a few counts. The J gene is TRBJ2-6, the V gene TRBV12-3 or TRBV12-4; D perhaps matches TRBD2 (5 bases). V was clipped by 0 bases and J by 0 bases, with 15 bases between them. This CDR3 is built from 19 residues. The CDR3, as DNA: TGTGCCAGCAGTTTAGCGCCTGGAGGTTCCAACTCTGGGGCCAACGTCCTGACTTTC. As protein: CASSLAPGGSNSGANVLTF.

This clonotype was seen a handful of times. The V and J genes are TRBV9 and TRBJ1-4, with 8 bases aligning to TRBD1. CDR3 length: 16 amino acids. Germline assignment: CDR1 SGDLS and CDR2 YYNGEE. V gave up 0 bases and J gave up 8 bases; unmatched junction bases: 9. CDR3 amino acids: CASSVAATGVLEKLFF. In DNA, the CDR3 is TGTGCCAGCAGCGTAGCCGCGACAGGGGTGTTGGAAAAACTGTTTTTT.

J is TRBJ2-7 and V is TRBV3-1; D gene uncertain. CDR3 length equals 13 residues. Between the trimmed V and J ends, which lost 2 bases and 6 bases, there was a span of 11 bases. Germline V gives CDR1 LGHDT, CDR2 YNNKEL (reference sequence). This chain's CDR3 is CASSQISPAEQYF. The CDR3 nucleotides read TGTGCCAGCAGCCAAATCTCACCTGCCGAGCAGTACTTC.

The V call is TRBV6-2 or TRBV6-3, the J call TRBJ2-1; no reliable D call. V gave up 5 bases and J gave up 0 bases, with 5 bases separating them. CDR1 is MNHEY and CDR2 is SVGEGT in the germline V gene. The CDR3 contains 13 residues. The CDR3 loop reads CASSPFSYNEQFF. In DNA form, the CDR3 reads TGTGCCAGCAGTCCTTTCTCCTACAATGAGCAGTTCTTC.

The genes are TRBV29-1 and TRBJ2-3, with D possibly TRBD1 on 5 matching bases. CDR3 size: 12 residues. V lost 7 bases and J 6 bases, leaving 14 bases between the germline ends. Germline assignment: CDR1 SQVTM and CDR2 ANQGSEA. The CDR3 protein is CSARVGMDTQYF. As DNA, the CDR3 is TGCAGCGCCAGGGTCGGTATGGATACGCAGTATTTT.

CDR3 protein: CASSLGSSQGEQYF. The CDR3 bases are TGTGCCAGCAGCTTAGGTAGTTCCCAGGGCGAGCAGTACTTC. This chain connects TRBV7-9 to TRBJ2-7; D possibly corresponds to TRBD1 (5 bases). Germline V gene sequence: CDR1 SEHNR, CDR2 FQNEAQ (reference sequence). Trimming took off 1 base at V and 6 bases at J, with 13 bases between the two ends. The CDR3 runs 14 residues.

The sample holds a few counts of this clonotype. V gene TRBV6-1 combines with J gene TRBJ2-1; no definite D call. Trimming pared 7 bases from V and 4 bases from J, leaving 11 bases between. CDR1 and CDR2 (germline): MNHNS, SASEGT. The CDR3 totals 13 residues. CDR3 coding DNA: TGTGCCAGCAAGGTTGCACCATACAATGAGCAGTTCTTC. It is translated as CASKVAPYNEQFF.

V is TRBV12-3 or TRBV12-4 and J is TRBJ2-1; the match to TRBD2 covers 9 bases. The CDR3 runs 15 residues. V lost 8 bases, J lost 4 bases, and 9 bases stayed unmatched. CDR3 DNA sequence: TGTGCCAGCGACCCGGGCGGGGGGGCTTACAATGAGCAGTTCTTC. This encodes CASDPGGGAYNEQFF.

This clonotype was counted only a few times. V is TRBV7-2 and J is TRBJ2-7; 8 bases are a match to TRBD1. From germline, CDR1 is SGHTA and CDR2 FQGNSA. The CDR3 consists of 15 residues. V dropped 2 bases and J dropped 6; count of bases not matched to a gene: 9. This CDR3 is CASSLLGQGASEQYF. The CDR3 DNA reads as TGTGCCAGCAGCTTACTCGGTCAGGGGGCGTCCGAGCAGTACTTC.

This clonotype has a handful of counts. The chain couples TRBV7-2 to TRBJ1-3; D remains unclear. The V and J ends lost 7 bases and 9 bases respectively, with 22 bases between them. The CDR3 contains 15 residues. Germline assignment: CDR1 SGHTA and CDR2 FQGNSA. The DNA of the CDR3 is TGTGCCAGCACCTCGACTCCTGGAACCCCCCGCACCATATATTTT. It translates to CASTSTPGTPRTIYF.

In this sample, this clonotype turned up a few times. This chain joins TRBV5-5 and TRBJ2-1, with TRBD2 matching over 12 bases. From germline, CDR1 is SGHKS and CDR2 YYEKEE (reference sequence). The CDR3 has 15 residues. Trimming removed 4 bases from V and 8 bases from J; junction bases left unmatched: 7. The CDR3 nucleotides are TGTGCCAGCAGCGCCCGACTAGCGGGAGTGGATGAGCAGTTCTTC. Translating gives CASSARLAGVDEQFF.

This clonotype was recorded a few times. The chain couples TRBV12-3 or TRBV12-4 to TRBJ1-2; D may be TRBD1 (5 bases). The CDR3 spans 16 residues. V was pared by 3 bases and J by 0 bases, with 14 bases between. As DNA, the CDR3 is TGTGCCAGCAGTTTTACTTCAGGGATAGCTAACTATGGCTACACCTTC. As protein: CASSFTSGIANYGYTF.

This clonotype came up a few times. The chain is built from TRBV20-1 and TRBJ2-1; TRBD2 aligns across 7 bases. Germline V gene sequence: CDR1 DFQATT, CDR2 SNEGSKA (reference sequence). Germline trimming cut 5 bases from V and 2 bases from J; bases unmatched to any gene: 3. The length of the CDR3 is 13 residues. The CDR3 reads CSAQGLAYNEQFF. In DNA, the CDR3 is TGCAGTGCTCAAGGACTAGCCTACAATGAGCAGTTCTTC.

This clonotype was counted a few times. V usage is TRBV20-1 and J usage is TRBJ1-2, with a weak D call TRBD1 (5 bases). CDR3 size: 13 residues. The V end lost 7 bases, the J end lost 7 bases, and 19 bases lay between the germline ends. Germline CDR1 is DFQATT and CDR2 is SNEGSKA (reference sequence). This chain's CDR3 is CSGTGTAKGGYTF. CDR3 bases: TGCAGTGGCACGGGGACGGCGAAGGGTGGCTACACCTTC.

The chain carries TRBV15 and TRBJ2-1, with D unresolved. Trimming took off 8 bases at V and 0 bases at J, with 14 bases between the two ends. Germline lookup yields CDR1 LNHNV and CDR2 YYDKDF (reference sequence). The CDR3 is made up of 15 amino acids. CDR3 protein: CATGPRGLSYNEQFF. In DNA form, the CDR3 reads TGTGCCACCGGGCCCCGAGGCCTCTCCTACAATGAGCAGTTCTTC.